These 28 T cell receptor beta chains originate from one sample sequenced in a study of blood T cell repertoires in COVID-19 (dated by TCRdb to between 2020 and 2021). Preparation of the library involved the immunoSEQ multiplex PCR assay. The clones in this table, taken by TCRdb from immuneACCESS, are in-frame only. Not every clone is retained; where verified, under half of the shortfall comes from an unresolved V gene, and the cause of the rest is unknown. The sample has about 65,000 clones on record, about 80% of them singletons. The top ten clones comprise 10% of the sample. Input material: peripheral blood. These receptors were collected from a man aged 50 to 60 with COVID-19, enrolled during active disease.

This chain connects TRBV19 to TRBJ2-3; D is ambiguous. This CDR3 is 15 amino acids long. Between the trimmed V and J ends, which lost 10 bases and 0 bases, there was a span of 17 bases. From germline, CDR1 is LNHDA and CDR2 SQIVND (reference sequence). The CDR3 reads CATQKSRASTDTQYF. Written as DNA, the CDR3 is TGTGCCACCCAAAAATCGCGTGCTAGCACAGATACGCAGTATTTT.

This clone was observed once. The DNA of the CDR3 is TGTGCCAGCAGCCAGCGGGGACTTTCGAACACCGGGGAGCTGTTTTTT. Protein sequence: CASSQRGLSNTGELFF. The rearrangement links TRBV14 to TRBJ2-2, with a weak D call TRBD2 (6 bases). There are 16 residues in the CDR3. Germline V lookup: CDR1 SGHDN, CDR2 FVKESK. The V end was cut by 3 bases, the J end by 0 bases, with 11 bases between.

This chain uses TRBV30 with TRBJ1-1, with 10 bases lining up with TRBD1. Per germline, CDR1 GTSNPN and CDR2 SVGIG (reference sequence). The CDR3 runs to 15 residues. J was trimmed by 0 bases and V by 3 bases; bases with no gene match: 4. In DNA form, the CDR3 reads TGTGCCTGGAGACAAGGACAGGGGGTGAACACTGAAGCTTTCTTT. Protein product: CAWRQGQGVNTEAFF. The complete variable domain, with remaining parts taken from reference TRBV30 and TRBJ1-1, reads SQTIHQWPATLVQPVGSPLSLECTVEGTSNPNLYWYRQAAGRGLQLLFYSVGIGQISSEVPQNLSASRPQDRQFILSSKKLLLSDSGFYLCAWRQGQGVNTEAFFGQGTRLTVV.

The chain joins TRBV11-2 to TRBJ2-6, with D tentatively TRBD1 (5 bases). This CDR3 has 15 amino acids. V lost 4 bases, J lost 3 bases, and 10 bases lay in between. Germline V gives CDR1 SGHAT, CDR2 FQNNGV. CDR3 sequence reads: CASSWTDIGANVLTF. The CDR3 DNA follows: TGTGCCAGCAGCTGGACGGACATTGGGGCCAACGTCCTGACTTTC.

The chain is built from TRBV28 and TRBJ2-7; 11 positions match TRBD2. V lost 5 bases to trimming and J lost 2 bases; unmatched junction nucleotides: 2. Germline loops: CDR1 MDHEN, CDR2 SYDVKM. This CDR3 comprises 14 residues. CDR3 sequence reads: CASSGGLAAYEQYF. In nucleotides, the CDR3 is TGTGCCAGCAGTGGGGGACTAGCGGCCTACGAGCAGTACTTC. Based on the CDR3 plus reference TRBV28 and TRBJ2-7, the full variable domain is DVKVTQSSRYLVKRTGEKVFLECVQDMDHENMFWYRQDPGLGLRLIYFSYDVKMKEKGDIPEGYSVSREKKERFSLILESASTNQTSMYLCASSGGLAAYEQYFGPGTRLTVT.

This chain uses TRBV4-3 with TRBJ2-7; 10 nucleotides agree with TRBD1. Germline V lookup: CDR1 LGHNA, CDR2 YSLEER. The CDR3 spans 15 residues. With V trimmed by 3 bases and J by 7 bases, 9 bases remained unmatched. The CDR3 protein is CASSHSGTGVGEQYF. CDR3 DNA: TGCGCCAGCAGCCACTCCGGGACAGGGGTCGGGGAGCAGTACTTC.

The CDR3 DNA reads as TGTGCCAGCAGCGCCGTAGCGGGGGTCCAAGAGACCCAGTACTTC. Residues: CASSAVAGVQETQYF. The rearrangement joins TRBV5-4 to TRBJ2-5, with TRBD2 identical over 9 bases. The CDR3 runs to 15 residues. The ends lost 4 bases at V and 1 base at J; junction bases unmatched: 5. Per germline, CDR1 SGHNT and CDR2 YYREEE (reference sequence).

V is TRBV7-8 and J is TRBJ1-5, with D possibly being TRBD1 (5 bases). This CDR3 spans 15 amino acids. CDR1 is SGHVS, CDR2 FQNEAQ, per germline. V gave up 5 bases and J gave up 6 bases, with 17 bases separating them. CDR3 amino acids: CASSPGRVNSQPQHF. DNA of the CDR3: TGTGCCAGCAGCCCAGGGAGGGTGAATAGTCAGCCCCAGCATTTT.

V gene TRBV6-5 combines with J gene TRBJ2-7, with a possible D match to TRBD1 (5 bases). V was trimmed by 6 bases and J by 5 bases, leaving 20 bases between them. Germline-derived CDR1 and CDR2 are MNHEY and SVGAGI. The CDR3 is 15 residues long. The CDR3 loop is CASRSRWQGLDEQYF. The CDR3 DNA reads TGTGCCAGCAGATCTAGGTGGCAGGGTCTGGACGAGCAGTACTTC.

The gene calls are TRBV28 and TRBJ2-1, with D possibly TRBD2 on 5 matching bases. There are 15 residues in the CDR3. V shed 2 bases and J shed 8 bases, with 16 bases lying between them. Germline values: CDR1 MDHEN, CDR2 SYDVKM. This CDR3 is CASSLETTLLDEQFF. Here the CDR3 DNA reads TGTGCCAGCAGTTTAGAGACTACCCTACTCGATGAGCAGTTCTTC. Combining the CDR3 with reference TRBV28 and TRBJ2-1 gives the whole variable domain DVKVTQSSRYLVKRTGEKVFLECVQDMDHENMFWYRQDPGLGLRLIYFSYDVKMKEKGDIPEGYSVSREKKERFSLILESASTNQTSMYLCASSLETTLLDEQFFGPGTRLTVL.

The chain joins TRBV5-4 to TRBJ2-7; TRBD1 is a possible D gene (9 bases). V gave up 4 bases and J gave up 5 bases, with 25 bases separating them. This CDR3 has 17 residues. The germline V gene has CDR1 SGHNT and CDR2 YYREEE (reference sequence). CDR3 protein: CASSPTGGWLAGDEQYF. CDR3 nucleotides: TGTGCCAGCAGCCCTACAGGGGGCTGGCTAGCGGGTGACGAGCAGTACTTC.

The chain's CDR3 is CASSHTGDSVGTIYF. CDR3 bases: TGTGCCAGCAGTCATACGGGGGACAGCGTCGGCACCATATATTTT. The chain couples TRBV28 to TRBJ1-3, with 7 bases identical to TRBD1. CDR3 size: 15 residues. Per the germline V gene, CDR1 is MDHEN and CDR2 is SYDVKM. Trimming at V came to 5 bases and at J to 9 bases, leaving 13 bases not matched to a gene.

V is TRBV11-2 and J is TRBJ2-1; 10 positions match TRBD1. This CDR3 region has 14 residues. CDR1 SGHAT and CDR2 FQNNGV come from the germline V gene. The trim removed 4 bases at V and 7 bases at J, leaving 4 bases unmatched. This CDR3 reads CASSWDRGENEQFF. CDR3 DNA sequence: TGTGCCAGCAGCTGGGACAGGGGAGAGAATGAGCAGTTCTTC.

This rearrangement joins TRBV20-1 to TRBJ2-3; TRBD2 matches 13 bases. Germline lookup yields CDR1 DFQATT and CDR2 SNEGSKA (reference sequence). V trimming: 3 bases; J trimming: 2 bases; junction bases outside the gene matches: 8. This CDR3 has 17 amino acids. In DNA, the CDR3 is TGCAGTGCTAGTCGTTGGGGGACTAGCGGGATCACAGATACGCAGTATTTT. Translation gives CSASRWGTSGITDTQYF.

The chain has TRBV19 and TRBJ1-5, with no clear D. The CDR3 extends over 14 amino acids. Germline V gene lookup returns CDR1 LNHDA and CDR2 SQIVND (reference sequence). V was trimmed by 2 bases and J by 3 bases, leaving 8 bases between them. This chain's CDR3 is CASSIIRDNQPQHF. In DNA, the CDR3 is TGTGCCAGTAGTATAATCCGGGACAATCAGCCCCAGCATTTT.

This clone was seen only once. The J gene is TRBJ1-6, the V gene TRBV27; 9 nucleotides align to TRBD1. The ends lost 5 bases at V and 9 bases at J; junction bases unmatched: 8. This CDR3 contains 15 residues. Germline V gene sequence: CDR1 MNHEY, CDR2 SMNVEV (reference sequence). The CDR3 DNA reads TGTGCCAGCAGTATTGACAGGGGGGTAGGTTCACCCCTCCACTTT. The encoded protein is CASSIDRGVGSPLHF.

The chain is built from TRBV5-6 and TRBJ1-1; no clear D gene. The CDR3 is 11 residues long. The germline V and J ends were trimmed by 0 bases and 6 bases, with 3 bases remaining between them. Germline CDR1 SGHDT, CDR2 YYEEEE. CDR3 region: CASSLGPEAFF. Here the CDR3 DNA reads TGTGCCAGCAGCTTGGGGCCTGAAGCTTTCTTT.

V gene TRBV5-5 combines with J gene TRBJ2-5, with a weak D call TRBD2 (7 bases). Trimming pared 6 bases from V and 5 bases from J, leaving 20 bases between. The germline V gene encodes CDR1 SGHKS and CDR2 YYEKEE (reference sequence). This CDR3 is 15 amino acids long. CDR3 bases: TGTGCCAGCACTTCCCAGCCAGGGGAGGGGGAGACCCAGTACTTC. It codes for CASTSQPGEGETQYF. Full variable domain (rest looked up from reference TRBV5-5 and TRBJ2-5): DAGVTQSPTHLIKTRGQQVTLRCSPISGHKSVSWYQQVLGQGPQFIFQYYEKEERGRGNFPDRFSARQFPNYSSELNVNALLLGDSALYLCASTSQPGEGETQYFGPGTRLLVL.

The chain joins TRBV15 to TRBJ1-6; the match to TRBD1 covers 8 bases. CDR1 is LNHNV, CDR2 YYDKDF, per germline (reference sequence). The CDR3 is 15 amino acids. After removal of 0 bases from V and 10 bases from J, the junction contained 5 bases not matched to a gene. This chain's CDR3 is CATSRDQGADSPLHF. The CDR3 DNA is TGTGCCACCAGCAGAGATCAGGGGGCAGACTCACCCCTCCACTTT. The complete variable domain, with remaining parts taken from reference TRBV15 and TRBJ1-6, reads DAMVIQNPRYQVTQFGKPVTLSCSQTLNHNVMYWYQQKSSQAPKLLFHYYDKDFNNEADTPDNFQSRRPNTSFCFLDIRSPGLGDTAMYLCATSRDQGADSPLHFGNGTRLTVT.

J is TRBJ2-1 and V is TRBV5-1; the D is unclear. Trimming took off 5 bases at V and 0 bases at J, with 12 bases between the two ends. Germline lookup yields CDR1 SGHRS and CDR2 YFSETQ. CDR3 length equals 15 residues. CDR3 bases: TGCGCCAGCAGTACCGATATGAGCTCCTACAATGAGCAGTTCTTC. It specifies CASSTDMSSYNEQFF.

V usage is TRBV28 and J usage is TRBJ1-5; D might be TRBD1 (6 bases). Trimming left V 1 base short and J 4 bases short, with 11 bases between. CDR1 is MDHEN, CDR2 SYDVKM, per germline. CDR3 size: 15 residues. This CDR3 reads CASSLLAGANQPQHF. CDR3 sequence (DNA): TGTGCCAGCAGTTTATTGGCGGGGGCTAATCAGCCCCAGCATTTT. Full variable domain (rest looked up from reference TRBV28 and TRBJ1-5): DVKVTQSSRYLVKRTGEKVFLECVQDMDHENMFWYRQDPGLGLRLIYFSYDVKMKEKGDIPEGYSVSREKKERFSLILESASTNQTSMYLCASSLLAGANQPQHFGDGTRLSIL.

The CDR3 region is CASSYGTVGETQYF. CDR3 in DNA: TGTGCCAGCAGCTACGGGACAGTAGGAGAGACCCAGTACTTC. This chain connects TRBV13 to TRBJ2-5; 7 nucleotides line up with TRBD1. This CDR3 comprises 14 residues. Germline V lookup: CDR1 PRHDT, CDR2 FYEKMQ (reference sequence). The ends lost 4 bases at V and 4 bases at J; junction bases unmatched: 6. The full variable domain, rest sourced from reference TRBV13 and TRBJ2-5, is AAGVIQSPRHLIKEKRETATLKCYPIPRHDTVYWYQQGPGQDPQFLISFYEKMQSDKGSIPDRFSAQQFSDYHSELNMSSLELGDSALYFCASSYGTVGETQYFGPGTRLLVL.

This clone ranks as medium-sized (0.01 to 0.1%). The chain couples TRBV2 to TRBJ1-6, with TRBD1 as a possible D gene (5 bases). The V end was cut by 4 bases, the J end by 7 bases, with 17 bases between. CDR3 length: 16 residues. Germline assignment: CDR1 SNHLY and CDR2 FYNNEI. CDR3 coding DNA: TGTGCCAGCAGTGGGGGAGTGGGGGGTGAAAATTCACCCCTCCACTTT. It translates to CASSGGVGGENSPLHF.

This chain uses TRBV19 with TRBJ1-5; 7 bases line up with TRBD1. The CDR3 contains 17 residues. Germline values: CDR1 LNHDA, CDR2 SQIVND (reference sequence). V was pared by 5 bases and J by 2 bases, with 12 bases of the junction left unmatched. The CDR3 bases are TGTGCCAGTAGTCCCCTAGACAGGGATGCTGGCAATCAGCCCCAGCATTTT. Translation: CASSPLDRDAGNQPQHF.

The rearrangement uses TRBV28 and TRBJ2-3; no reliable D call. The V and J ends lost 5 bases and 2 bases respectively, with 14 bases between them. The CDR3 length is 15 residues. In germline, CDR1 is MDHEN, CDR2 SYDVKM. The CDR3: CASSQAGSVTDTQYF. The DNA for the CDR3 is TGTGCCAGCAGTCAAGCCGGGTCCGTCACAGATACGCAGTATTTT.

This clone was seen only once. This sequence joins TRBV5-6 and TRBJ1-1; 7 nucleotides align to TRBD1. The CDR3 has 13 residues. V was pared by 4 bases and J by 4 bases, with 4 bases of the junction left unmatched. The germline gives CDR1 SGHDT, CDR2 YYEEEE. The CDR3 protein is CASSLGQFTEAFF. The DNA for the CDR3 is TGTGCCAGCAGCCTGGGACAGTTCACTGAAGCTTTCTTT.

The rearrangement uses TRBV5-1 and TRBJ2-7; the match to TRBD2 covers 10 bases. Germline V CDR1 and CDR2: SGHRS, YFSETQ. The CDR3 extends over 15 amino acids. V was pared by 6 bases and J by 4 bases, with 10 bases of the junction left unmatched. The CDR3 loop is CASTPQAGGPYEQYF. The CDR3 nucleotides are TGCGCCAGCACCCCCCAAGCGGGAGGGCCGTACGAGCAGTACTTC.

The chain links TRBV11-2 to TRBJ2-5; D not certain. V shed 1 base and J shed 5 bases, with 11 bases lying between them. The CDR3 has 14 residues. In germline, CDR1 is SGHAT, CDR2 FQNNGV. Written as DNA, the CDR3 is TGTGCCAGCAGCTTAGTTCCTAGGCGGGAGACCCAGTACTTC. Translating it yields CASSLVPRRETQYF.